This TCR beta chain was recovered during a study of PD-1 blockade in classical Hodgkin lymphoma. Described time point: cycle 4 day 1 (C4D1), after 6 weeks of nivolumab. Patients all relapsed after autologous stem cell transplantation, and there was variation in brentuximab vedotin exposure. Magnetic negative selection of thawed PBMCs was the method by which CD4+ T cells were purified. Germline CDR1 and CDR2: ENHRY and SYGVKD. The CDR3 contains 14 residues. V shed 9 bases, J shed 6 bases, and the junction held 13 bases outside the gene matches. Assay used: immunoSEQ multiplex PCR; TCRdb lists only in-frame clones, some missing. The sample has 25,000 to 35,000 clones, around 84% seen once.

This specimen consisted of CD4+ T cells from blood, obtained before the fourth cycle of nivolumab. The clonotype originates from a human donor with classical Hodgkin lymphoma. The J gene is TRBJ1-2, the V gene TRBV10-3; 7 positions match TRBD1. CDR3 region: CAINRSGQEDGYTF. The CDR3 DNA reads as TGTGCCATTAACAGGTCCGGACAGGAAGATGGCTACACCTTC.